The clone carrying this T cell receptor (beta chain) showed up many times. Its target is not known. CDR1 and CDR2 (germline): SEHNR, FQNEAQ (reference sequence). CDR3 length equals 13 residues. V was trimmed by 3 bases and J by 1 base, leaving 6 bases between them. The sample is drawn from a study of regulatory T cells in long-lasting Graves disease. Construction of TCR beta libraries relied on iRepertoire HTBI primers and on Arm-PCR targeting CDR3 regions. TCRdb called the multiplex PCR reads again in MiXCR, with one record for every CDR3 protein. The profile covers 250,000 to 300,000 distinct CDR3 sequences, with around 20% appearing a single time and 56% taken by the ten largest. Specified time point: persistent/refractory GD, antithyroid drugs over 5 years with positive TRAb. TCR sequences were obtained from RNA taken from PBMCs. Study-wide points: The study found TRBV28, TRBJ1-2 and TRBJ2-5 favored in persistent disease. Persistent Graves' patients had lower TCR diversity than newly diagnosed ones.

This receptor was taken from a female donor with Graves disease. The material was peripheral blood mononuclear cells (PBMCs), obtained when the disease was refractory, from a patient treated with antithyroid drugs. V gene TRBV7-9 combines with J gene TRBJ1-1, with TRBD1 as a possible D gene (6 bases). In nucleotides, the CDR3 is TGTGCCAGCAGCTTGACAGGGAACACTGAAGCTTTCTTT. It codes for CASSLTGNTEAFF.